Listed here are 22 T cell receptor beta chains from one sample, sequenced in a study of CD8 T cells in ankylosing spondylitis. These receptors lack a known antigen. Study-wide points: Ankylosing spondylitis blood appeared to be characterized by a TCR beta motif of 7 to 9 highly homologous variants.

TCRdb used MiXCR to reprocess the 5' RACE reads, holding one entry per CDR3 protein. The sample lists under 950,000 distinct CDR3 sequences, around 20% occurring once. The sequenced sample was blood, either unsorted or a sorted T cell fraction (not recorded which). The receptors stem from a male donor with ankylosing spondylitis.

On this clonotype itself: A much larger clone lies a single base off, so this may be a read error. The genes are TRBV3-1 and TRBJ2-1; 7 nucleotides match TRBD2. The germline gives CDR1 LGHDT, CDR2 YNNKEL (reference sequence). This CDR3 is 17 amino acids long. CDR3 bases: TGTGCCAGCAGCCCTCGGGGGGTGGGAGGAGGCTACAGTGAGCAGTTCTTC. It translates to CASSPRGVGGGYSEQFF.

The rearrangement uses TRBV11-1 and TRBJ1-6; TRBD1 aligns across 9 bases. The V and J ends lost 5 bases and 7 bases, in that order; junction bases with no gene match: 6. Germline values: CDR1 SGHAT, CDR2 FQDESV (reference sequence). The CDR3 consists of 15 residues. The CDR3 bases are TGTGCCAGCAGCCCAGGACAGGGGCGGAATTCACCCCTCCACTTT. Residues: CASSPGQGRNSPLHF.

As concerns this clonotype: This may be a read error, as it is one base from a much larger clone. This chain uses TRBV7-2 with TRBJ2-3, with D perhaps matching TRBD1 or TRBD2 (5 bases each). This CDR3 comprises 14 residues. Trimming removed 1 base from V and 6 bases from J, with 11 bases in between. Germline values: CDR1 SGHTA, CDR2 FQGNSA. As DNA, the CDR3 is TGTGCCAGCAGCTTAGGTAGCTGGGGGGATACGCAGTATTTT. Residues: CASSLGSWGDTQYF.

CDR3 DNA sequence: TGTGCCAGCAGTGTGAAGGACAGTCCTGGGGGTGAAGCTTTCTTT. As protein: CASSVKDSPGGEAFF. The chain combines TRBV2 with TRBJ1-1, with D possibly matching TRBD1 (6 bases). V was pared by 4 bases and J by 7 bases, with 19 bases between. The CDR3 spans 15 residues. CDR1 and CDR2 (germline): SNHLY, FYNNEI. Full variable domain (outside the CDR3, taken from reference TRBV2 and TRBJ1-1): EPEVTQTPSHQVTQMGQEVILRCVPISNHLYFYWYRQILGQKVEFLVSFYNNEISEKSEIFDDQFSVERPDGSNFTLKIRSTKLEDSAMYFCASSVKDSPGGEAFFGQGTRLTVV.

The chain uses TRBV6-5 and TRBJ1-1; D call uncertain. The CDR3 is made up of 15 amino acids. The V end lost 6 bases, the J end lost 1 base, and 15 bases lay between the germline ends. Looked up from germline, CDR1 is MNHEY and CDR2 is SVGAGI. The CDR3: CASSLPGRANTEAFF. The CDR3 DNA reads TGTGCCAGCAGCTTACCGGGGAGAGCGAACACTGAAGCTTTCTTT.

This clonotype was picked up a small number of times. The rearrangement joins TRBV4-3 to TRBJ1-2; no firm D call. Germline CDR1 and CDR2: LGHNA and YSLEER. The CDR3 contains 16 residues. V was pared by 1 base and J by 2 bases, with 14 bases between. The CDR3, as DNA: TGCGCCAGCAGCCAAGGATCCCTCGGGAGGAACTATGGCTACACCTTC. This sequence encodes CASSQGSLGRNYGYTF.

The CDR3 loop is CASSKSWSGSYEQYF. The DNA for the CDR3 is TGTGCCAGCAGTAAATCCTGGTCTGGTTCATACGAGCAGTACTTC. The chain couples TRBV7-2 to TRBJ2-7; D remains unclear. The CDR3 totals 15 residues. The V and J ends lost 6 bases and 4 bases respectively, with 19 bases between them. CDR1 and CDR2 (germline): SGHTA, FQGNSA.

This clonotype was seen a few times. This rearrangement joins TRBV20-1 to TRBJ2-4, with 11 positions matching TRBD2. The CDR3 runs 11 residues. V lost 6 bases, J lost 15 bases, and 7 bases stayed unmatched. Germline-derived CDR1 and CDR2 are DFQATT and SNEGSKA (reference sequence). The CDR3 spells CSAKGLAGAYF. The CDR3 DNA follows: TGCAGTGCCAAAGGACTAGCGGGCGCGTACTTC.

The chain uses TRBV2 and TRBJ2-7; 11 bases line up with TRBD1. The CDR3 covers 18 residues. The germline V gene has CDR1 SNHLY and CDR2 FYNNEI. J gave up 0 bases and V 1 base, and 8 bases lay outside the gene matches. CDR3 sequence reads: CASSEEKFGTGGSYEQYF. The CDR3 DNA follows: TGTGCCAGCAGTGAAGAAAAGTTTGGGACAGGGGGCTCCTACGAGCAGTACTTC.

The chain recombines TRBV6-5 with TRBJ2-2, with 14 positions matching TRBD2. The V segment lost 0 bases and the J segment 4 bases; nucleotides outside the gene matches: 7. The CDR3 has 19 residues. Germline V lookup: CDR1 MNHEY, CDR2 SVGAGI. The CDR3 DNA is TGTGCCAGCAGTTACTCTCGACTAGCGGGGGGGGGCTCCACCGGGGAGCTGTTTTTT. Residues: CASSYSRLAGGGSTGELFF.

J is TRBJ2-7 and V is TRBV12-3 or TRBV12-4; 10 positions match TRBD1. The CDR3 spans 16 residues. Trimming removed 6 bases from V and 3 bases from J; junction bases left unmatched: 11. CDR3 protein: CASSYLPGQGHYEQYF. DNA of the CDR3: TGTGCCAGCAGCTACCTACCGGGACAGGGGCACTACGAGCAGTACTTC.

The chain uses TRBV7-6 and TRBJ1-6; no clear D gene. The ends were cut back, 5 bases at V and 10 bases at J, with 18 bases in the middle. This CDR3 has 15 amino acids. Germline CDR1 is SGHVS and CDR2 is FNYEAQ. CDR3 nucleotide sequence: TGTGCCAGCAGCCCTCGACAAGGGCTGAGATCACCCCTCCACTTT. As protein: CASSPRQGLRSPLHF.

This clonotype appeared a few times. J is TRBJ1-1 and V is TRBV7-2, with 9 nucleotides matching TRBD1. This CDR3 is 16 amino acids long. Unmatched junction bases numbered 8, after V lost 5 bases and J lost 1 base. Germline loops: CDR1 SGHTA, CDR2 FQGNSA. The CDR3 reads CASSPRQGGTNTEAFF. The CDR3 DNA follows: TGTGCCAGCAGCCCGAGACAGGGGGGTACGAACACTGAAGCTTTCTTT.

This sequence joins TRBV11-2 and TRBJ2-5; 12 bases map to TRBD2. J was trimmed by 2 bases and V by 5 bases; bases with no gene match: 12. Germline values: CDR1 SGHAT, CDR2 FQNNGV. The CDR3 has 18 residues. CDR3: CASSRLWGTSGGQETQYF. The DNA for the CDR3 is TGTGCCAGCAGCCGACTCTGGGGCACTAGCGGGGGGCAAGAGACCCAGTACTTC.

Only a few counts were recorded for this clonotype. The chain uses TRBV13 and TRBJ2-1; D is undetermined. The CDR3 contains 15 residues. Trimming took off 5 bases at V and 0 bases at J, with 11 bases between the two ends. Germline CDR1 PRHDT, CDR2 FYEKMQ (reference sequence). The CDR3 here is CASSDSPSSYNEQFF. The CDR3 bases are TGTGCCAGCAGCGATAGCCCGAGCTCCTACAATGAGCAGTTCTTC.

This clonotype was counted between two and nine times. The V gene is TRBV7-9, the J gene TRBJ2-1; 8 positions match TRBD2. Germline V gives CDR1 SEHNR, CDR2 FQNEAQ (reference sequence). Losses at the gene ends were 4 bases for V and 0 bases for J; bases not matched to a gene: 8. The CDR3 covers 17 residues. The CDR3 DNA is TGTGCCAGCAGCTCCGGACTAGCCCTAAGCTCCTACAATGAGCAGTTCTTC. Translated, it gives CASSSGLALSSYNEQFF.

V usage is TRBV4-3 and J usage is TRBJ2-2, with D unresolved. Trimming removed 0 bases at V and 7 bases at J, with 12 bases between. The CDR3 consists of 15 residues. Germline CDR1 reads LGHNA; CDR2 reads YSLEER. CDR3 protein: CASSQDNPFVGELFF. The CDR3 DNA follows: TGCGCCAGCAGCCAAGATAACCCCTTTGTCGGGGAGCTGTTTTTT.

The gene calls are TRBV4-3 and TRBJ2-3; 9 nucleotides agree with TRBD2. V trimming: 4 bases; J trimming: 2 bases; junction bases outside the gene matches: 7. Germline CDR1 reads LGHNA; CDR2 reads YSLEER. This CDR3 region has 16 residues. This chain's CDR3 is CASSRQTSGSTDTQYF. CDR3 sequence (DNA): TGCGCCAGCAGCCGCCAGACTAGCGGATCCACAGATACGCAGTATTTT.

This clonotype was observed many times. V is TRBV10-3 and J is TRBJ2-5; D unresolved. V lost 5 bases to trimming and J lost 0 bases, with 7 bases between them. The CDR3 loop spans 13 amino acids. Per the germline V gene, CDR1 is ENHRY and CDR2 is SYGVKD. CDR3 in DNA: TGTGCCATCAGTCCGGCAGACCAAGAGACCCAGTACTTC. Amino acids: CAISPADQETQYF.

V gene TRBV25-1 combines with J gene TRBJ1-3; D is unresolved. CDR1 and CDR2 from the germline V gene are MGHDK and SYGVNS. V was clipped by 6 bases and J by 0 bases, with 9 bases between them. This CDR3 region has 14 residues. The DNA for the CDR3 is TGTGCCAGCAGCGACGGGGACTCTGGAAACACCATATATTTT. It yields the protein CASSDGDSGNTIYF.

The chain couples TRBV6-5 to TRBJ2-1; no firm D call. V lost 4 bases to trimming and J lost 2 bases, with 12 bases between them. Per the germline V gene, CDR1 is MNHEY and CDR2 is SVGAGI. The CDR3 is 15 residues long. The DNA of the CDR3 is TGTGCCAGCAGTTCCTCGCTCGCGGCCTACAATGAGCAGTTCTTC. It translates to CASSSSLAAYNEQFF.

The rearrangement uses TRBV4-1 and TRBJ2-3; TRBD1 matches at 8 bases. The CDR3 is 14 residues long. J lost 2 bases, V lost 4 bases, and 2 bases had no gene match. CDR1 is MGHRA, CDR2 YSYEKL, per germline. In DNA form, the CDR3 reads TGCGCCAGCAGCCCGGACAGGGCCACAGATACGCAGTATTTT. It is translated as CASSPDRATDTQYF.